Listed here are 5 T cell receptor beta chains from one sample, sequenced in a study of Ad26.COV2.S vaccination and SARS-CoV-2 variants. Treatment indicated: over 15 received Ad26.COV2.S at low or high dose, single or two shots; 5 received placebo; per-sample allocation not given. All samples were drawn on day 63, counting from the first vaccine or placebo injection. The data were produced by immunoSEQ multiplex PCR, yet TCRdb's version contains in-frame clones alone and is incomplete. The table shows some 460,000 clones, with roughly nine tenths occurring only once. The source material was peripheral blood, sampled in a trial of Ad26.COV2.S vaccine versus placebo. All receptors come from a person between 18 and 59 years old who received the Ad26.COV2.S COVID-19 vaccine or a placebo.

The chain links TRBV5-1 to TRBJ2-5; 13 bases map to TRBD2. Germline CDR1 SGHRS, CDR2 YFSETQ. The ends lost 3 bases at V and 5 bases at J; junction bases unmatched: 4. CDR3 length: 15 residues. The CDR3 reads CASSSGLAGVETQYF. DNA for the CDR3: TGCGCCAGCAGCTCCGGACTAGCGGGAGTTGAGACCCAGTACTTC.

The chain joins TRBV28 to TRBJ1-2; D not resolved. The V end was cut by 6 bases, the J end by 8 bases, with 19 bases between. Germline loops: CDR1 MDHEN, CDR2 SYDVKM. The CDR3 length is 14 residues. CDR3 sequence reads: CASSNPATKGGYTF. CDR3 DNA sequence: TGTGCCAGCAGCAACCCCGCAACCAAGGGAGGCTACACCTTC.

The chain recombines TRBV10-2 with TRBJ2-1, with unresolved D. From germline, CDR1 is WSHSY and CDR2 SAAADI. V gave up 2 bases and J gave up 8 bases, with 13 bases separating them. The CDR3 is 14 amino acids. The CDR3 DNA reads TGCGCCAGCAGTGAGGTCGCAATCGTAGATGAGCAGTTCTTC. Its protein product is CASSEVAIVDEQFF.

This chain joins TRBV30 and TRBJ1-5; D is unclear. Germline V CDR1 and CDR2: GTSNPN, SVGIG (reference sequence). The CDR3 contains 14 residues. The V end was cut by 0 bases, the J end by 5 bases, with 11 bases between. CDR3 coding DNA: TGTGCCTGGAGTGTAGGGCTGGGAGATCAGCCCCAGCATTTT. It specifies CAWSVGLGDQPQHF.

The chain is built from TRBV28 and TRBJ2-7; D is undetermined. The germline gives CDR1 MDHEN, CDR2 SYDVKM. Trimming took off 2 bases at V and 6 bases at J, with 11 bases between the two ends. The CDR3 has 13 residues. The CDR3 nucleotides are TGTGCCAGCAGTTTACCGGGTGTGGTCGAGCAGTACTTC. Translated, it gives CASSLPGVVEQYF.